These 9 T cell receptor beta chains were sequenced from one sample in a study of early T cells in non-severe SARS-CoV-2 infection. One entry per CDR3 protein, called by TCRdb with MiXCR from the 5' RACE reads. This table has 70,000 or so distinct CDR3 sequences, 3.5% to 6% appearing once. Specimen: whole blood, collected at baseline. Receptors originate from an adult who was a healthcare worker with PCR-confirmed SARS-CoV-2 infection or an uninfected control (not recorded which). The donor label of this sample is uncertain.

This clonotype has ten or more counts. The DNA for the CDR3 is TGTGCCATCAGTGCGGGAACCAACTATGGCTACACCTTC. Residues: CAISAGTNYGYTF. The chain links TRBV10-3 to TRBJ1-2, with unresolved D. The CDR3 contains 13 residues. V gave up 4 bases and J gave up 2 bases, with 8 bases separating them. The germline V gene encodes CDR1 ENHRY and CDR2 SYGVKD.

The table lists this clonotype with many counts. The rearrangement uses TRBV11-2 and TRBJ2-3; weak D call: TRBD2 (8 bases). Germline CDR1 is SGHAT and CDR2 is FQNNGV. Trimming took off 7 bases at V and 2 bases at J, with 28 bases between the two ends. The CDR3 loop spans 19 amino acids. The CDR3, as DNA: TGTGCCAGCACCCGGACAGGATCCGTGATAGCGGGGTCCACAGATACGCAGTATTTT. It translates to CASTRTGSVIAGSTDTQYF.

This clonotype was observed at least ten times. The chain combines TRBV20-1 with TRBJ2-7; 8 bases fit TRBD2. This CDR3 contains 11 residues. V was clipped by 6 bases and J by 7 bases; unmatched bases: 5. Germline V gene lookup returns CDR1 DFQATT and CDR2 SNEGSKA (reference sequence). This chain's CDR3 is CSARLAREQYF. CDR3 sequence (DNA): TGCAGTGCCAGACTAGCGAGGGAGCAGTACTTC.

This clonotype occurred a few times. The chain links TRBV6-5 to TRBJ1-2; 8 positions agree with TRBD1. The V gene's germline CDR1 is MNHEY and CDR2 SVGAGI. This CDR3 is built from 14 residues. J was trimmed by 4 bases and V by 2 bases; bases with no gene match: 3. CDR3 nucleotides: TGTGCCAGCAGTTACACAGGGGGAACCTATGGCTACACCTTC. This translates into CASSYTGGTYGYTF.

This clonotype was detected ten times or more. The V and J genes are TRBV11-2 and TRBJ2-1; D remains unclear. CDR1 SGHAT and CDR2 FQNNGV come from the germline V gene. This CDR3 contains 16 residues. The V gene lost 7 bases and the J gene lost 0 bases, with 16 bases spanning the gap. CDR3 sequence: CASTRWASSSYNEQFF. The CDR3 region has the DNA TGTGCCAGCACCCGATGGGCATCCAGCTCCTACAATGAGCAGTTCTTC. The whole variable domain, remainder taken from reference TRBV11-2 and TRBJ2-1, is EAGVAQSPRYKIIEKRQSVAFWCNPISGHATLYWYQQILGQGPKLLIQFQNNGVVDDSQLPKDRFSAERLKGVDSTLKIQPAKLEDSAVYLCASTRWASSSYNEQFFGPGTRLTVL.

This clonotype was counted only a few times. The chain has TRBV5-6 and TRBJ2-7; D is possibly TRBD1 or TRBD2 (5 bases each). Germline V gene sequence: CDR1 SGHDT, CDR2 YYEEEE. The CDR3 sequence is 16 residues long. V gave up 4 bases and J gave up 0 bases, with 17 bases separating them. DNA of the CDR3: TGTGCCAGCAGCCGACCCGAGGGGCCGACCTCCTACGAGCAGTACTTC. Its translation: CASSRPEGPTSYEQYF.

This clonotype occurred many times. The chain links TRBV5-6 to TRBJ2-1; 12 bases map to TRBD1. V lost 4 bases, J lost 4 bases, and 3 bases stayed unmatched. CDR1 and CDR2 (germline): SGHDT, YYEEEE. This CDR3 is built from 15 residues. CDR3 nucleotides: TGTGCCAGCAGCGGGACAGGGGGCTGGTACAATGAGCAGTTCTTC. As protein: CASSGTGGWYNEQFF. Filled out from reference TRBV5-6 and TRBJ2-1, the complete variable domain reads DAGVTQSPTHLIKTRGQQVTLRCSPKSGHDTVSWYQQALGQGPQFIFQYYEEEERQRGNFPDRFSGHQFPNYSSELNVNALLLGDSALYLCASSGTGGWYNEQFFGPGTRLTVL.

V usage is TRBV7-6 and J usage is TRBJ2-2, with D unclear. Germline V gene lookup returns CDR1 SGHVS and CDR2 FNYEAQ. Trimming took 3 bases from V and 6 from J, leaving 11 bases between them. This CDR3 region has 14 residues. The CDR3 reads CASSLGSWAGELFF. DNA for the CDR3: TGTGCCAGCAGCTTGGGTAGCTGGGCCGGGGAGCTGTTTTTT.

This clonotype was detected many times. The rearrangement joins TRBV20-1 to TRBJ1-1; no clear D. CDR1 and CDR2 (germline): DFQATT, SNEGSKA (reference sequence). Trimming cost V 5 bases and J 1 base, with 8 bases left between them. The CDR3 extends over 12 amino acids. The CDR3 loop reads CSAPLGNTEAFF. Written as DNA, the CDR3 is TGCAGTGCTCCACTAGGGAACACTGAAGCTTTCTTT.